These 17 T cell receptor beta chains were sequenced from one sample in a study of PD-1 blockade in classical Hodgkin lymphoma. As to time point: newly diagnosed, previously untreated cHL patient sample. With magnetic negative selection, CD4+ T cells were purified from PBMCs that had been thawed. TCRdb keeps only in-frame clones here, not all; method: immunoSEQ multiplex PCR. This table has fewer than 25,000 clones, nearly 90% appearing once. The material sequenced was CD4+ T cells from blood. The receptors stem from a human donor with classical Hodgkin lymphoma.

The chain links TRBV29-1 to TRBJ1-2; D is unresolved. This CDR3 is built from 12 residues. Trimming pared 4 bases from V and 8 bases from J, leaving 14 bases between. Germline CDR1 SQVTM, CDR2 ANQGSEA. The CDR3 coding sequence is TGCAGCGTTGGATCGGTATCGGGCGGCTACACCTTC. Translating it yields CSVGSVSGGYTF.

CDR3 sequence: CAWSVRVDDTEAFF. The DNA for the CDR3 is TGTGCCTGGAGTGTAAGAGTAGACGACACTGAAGCTTTCTTT. The rearrangement uses TRBV30 and TRBJ1-1, with unresolved D. The germline V gene has CDR1 GTSNPN and CDR2 SVGIG (reference sequence). The CDR3 contains 14 residues. Trimming pared 0 bases from V and 3 bases from J, leaving 11 bases between. Supplemented by reference TRBV30 and TRBJ1-1, the full variable domain reads SQTIHQWPATLVQPVGSPLSLECTVEGTSNPNLYWYRQAAGRGLQLLFYSVGIGQISSEVPQNLSASRPQDRQFILSSKKLLLSDSGFYLCAWSVRVDDTEAFFGQGTRLTVV.

The chain uses TRBV7-2 and TRBJ2-6, with unresolved D. This CDR3 has 13 residues. From germline, CDR1 is SGHTA and CDR2 FQGNSA. The V gene lost 5 bases and the J gene lost 17 bases, with 19 bases spanning the gap. CDR3 amino acids: CASSPAAPQRMTF. In DNA, the CDR3 is TGTGCCAGCAGCCCCGCGGCGCCGCAGCGTATGACTTTC.

This chain connects TRBV6-1 to TRBJ2-7, with a possible D match to TRBD1 (6 bases). Trimming left V 2 bases short and J 0 bases short, with 11 bases between. Germline CDR1 reads MNHNS; CDR2 reads SASEGT. The CDR3 sequence is 15 residues long. The CDR3 here is CASSEYRGHSYEQYF. CDR3 sequence (DNA): TGTGCCAGCAGTGAATACCGGGGACACTCCTACGAGCAGTACTTC.

V gene TRBV15 combines with J gene TRBJ2-3, with 9 bases fitting TRBD2. Germline CDR1 reads LNHNV; CDR2 reads YYDKDF (reference sequence). CDR3 length: 20 amino acids. V lost 1 base, J lost 6 bases, and 20 bases stayed unmatched. In nucleotides, the CDR3 is TGTGCCACCAGCAGAGTGGTGGGGCTTCGCGCTAGCGGGGCGGGGGATACGCAGTATTTT. This sequence encodes CATSRVVGLRASGAGDTQYF.

DNA of the CDR3: TGTGCCAGCAGGTCTACTAGCGGAGTATACAATGAGCAGTTCTTC. Encoded protein: CASRSTSGVYNEQFF. This chain joins TRBV6-6 and TRBJ2-1, with 8 bases fitting TRBD2. Germline V gene data show CDR1 as MNHNY and CDR2 as SVGAGI (reference sequence). The V segment lost 6 bases and the J segment 4 bases; nucleotides outside the gene matches: 8. The CDR3 is made up of 15 amino acids.

This chain connects TRBV20-1 to TRBJ2-3; D is unresolved. The CDR3 totals 11 residues. Germline V gives CDR1 DFQATT, CDR2 SNEGSKA (reference sequence). V gave up 0 bases and J gave up 14 bases, with 12 bases separating them. This chain's CDR3 is CSARDLQVRYF. Here the CDR3 DNA reads TGCAGTGCTAGAGATCTCCAGGTACGGTATTTT.

The CDR3 sequence: CASSHNVAGAYEQYF. The CDR3 DNA reads TGTGCCAGCAGTCATAATGTGGCAGGCGCCTACGAGCAGTACTTC. This rearrangement joins TRBV28 to TRBJ2-7, with unresolved D. CDR1 MDHEN and CDR2 SYDVKM come from the germline V gene. V was clipped by 5 bases and J by 2 bases, with 16 bases between them. The CDR3 loop spans 15 amino acids. Full variable domain (outside the CDR3, taken from reference TRBV28 and TRBJ2-7): DVKVTQSSRYLVKRTGEKVFLECVQDMDHENMFWYRQDPGLGLRLIYFSYDVKMKEKGDIPEGYSVSREKKERFSLILESASTNQTSMYLCASSHNVAGAYEQYFGPGTRLTVT.

The chain is built from TRBV6-5 and TRBJ1-1; D may be TRBD1 (5 bases). The CDR3 covers 13 residues. Trimming shortened V by 6 bases and J by 5 bases, and 13 bases separated the two germline ends. Looked up from germline, CDR1 is MNHEY and CDR2 is SVGAGI. In nucleotides, the CDR3 is TGTGCCAGCAGCTCACGGGGGATTACTGAAGCTTTCTTT. Encoded protein: CASSSRGITEAFF.

The chain employs TRBV7-9 and TRBJ2-2, with 8 positions matching TRBD2. Germline CDR1 reads SEHNR; CDR2 reads FQNEAQ (reference sequence). Trimming cost V 2 bases and J 6 bases; bases outside gene matches: 5. The CDR3 length is 15 residues. Written as DNA, the CDR3 is TGTGCCAGCAGCTTATCAGCGGGAGTCGCCGGGGAGCTGTTTTTT. It specifies CASSLSAGVAGELFF.

This clone was seen just once. The CDR3 nucleotides read TGCGCCAGCAGCCAAGAGGACAGGTACACCGGGGAGCTGTTTTTT. Translating it yields CASSQEDRYTGELFF. The chain uses TRBV4-3 and TRBJ2-2; 7 bases match TRBD1. Germline CDR1 reads LGHNA; CDR2 reads YSLEER. V lost 0 bases to trimming and J lost 3 bases; unmatched junction nucleotides: 1. This CDR3 contains 15 residues.

The chain uses TRBV19 and TRBJ1-2; 8 bases map to TRBD1. The CDR3 length is 14 residues. The trim removed 8 bases at V and 3 bases at J, leaving 8 bases unmatched. Germline-derived CDR1 and CDR2 are LNHDA and SQIVND (reference sequence). This CDR3 reads CASLAQGAYYGYTF. The CDR3 DNA reads as TGTGCCAGTCTGGCTCAGGGGGCTTACTATGGCTACACCTTC. The full variable domain, rest sourced from reference TRBV19 and TRBJ1-2, is DGGITQSPKYLFRKEGQNVTLSCEQNLNHDAMYWYRQDPGQGLRLIYYSQIVNDFQKGDIAEGYSVSREKKESFPLTVTSAQKNPTAFYLCASLAQGAYYGYTFGSGTRLTVV.

The chain is built from TRBV11-3 and TRBJ2-7; weak D call: TRBD2 (7 bases). The CDR3 sequence is 17 residues long. Trimming pared 2 bases from V and 3 bases from J, leaving 20 bases between. CDR1 is SGHNT, CDR2 YENEEA, per germline. CDR3 protein: CASSLMSSAGHLYEQYF. The CDR3 DNA sequence: TGTGCCAGCAGCTTAATGAGTTCAGCGGGACACCTCTACGAGCAGTACTTC.

The chain uses TRBV29-1 and TRBJ2-1; D gene unclear. CDR1 and CDR2 from the germline V gene are SQVTM and ANQGSEA. Trimming took off 4 bases at V and 0 bases at J, with 4 bases between the two ends. The CDR3 has 12 residues. Here the CDR3 reads CSVVLSYNEQFF. The CDR3 DNA reads as TGCAGCGTTGTTCTCTCCTACAATGAGCAGTTCTTC.

This chain uses TRBV19 with TRBJ2-5; perhaps TRBD2 as D (5 bases). Per germline, CDR1 LNHDA and CDR2 SQIVND (reference sequence). The ends were cut back, 7 bases at V and 4 bases at J, with 13 bases in the middle. The CDR3 totals 13 residues. Here the CDR3 DNA reads TGTGCCAGTATGAGGGCGGCCCCAGAGACCCAGTACTTC. This sequence encodes CASMRAAPETQYF.

This chain joins TRBV19 and TRBJ1-2; D might be TRBD1 (5 bases). Trimming removed 1 base from V and 3 bases from J, with 18 bases in between. Germline V lookup: CDR1 LNHDA, CDR2 SQIVND (reference sequence). The CDR3 has 17 residues. The CDR3 DNA sequence: TGTGCCAGTAGTATAGCCATGGGACTCCCGGGCTACTATGGCTACACCTTC. It translates to CASSIAMGLPGYYGYTF.

The rearrangement links TRBV7-2 to TRBJ2-3; no reliable D call. Trimming removed 1 base at V and 2 bases at J, with 10 bases between. This CDR3 spans 15 amino acids. Germline loops: CDR1 SGHTA, CDR2 FQGNSA. The CDR3 coding sequence is TGTGCCAGCAGCTTAGATCGGCTCTTCACAGATACGCAGTATTTT. Residues: CASSLDRLFTDTQYF.